This is a list of T cell receptor beta chains from one sample in a study of OX40 agonist ivuxolimab in advanced cancers. The method was immunoSEQ multiplex PCR; TCRdb's version includes in-frame clones alone and lacks a portion of them. The sample carries 13,000 to 15,000 clones, just under 90% recorded once. Sequencing was performed on CD4+ or CD8+ T cells sorted from blood, taken in a trial of the OX40 agonist ivuxolimab. The origin of the receptors is an adult with an advanced solid tumor such as melanoma, head and neck, liver or kidney cancer. Each CDR3 is given with its conserved first and last residue. The order of the fields is D gene, clone size, J gene, V gene, CDR3 protein, CDR3 DNA. A D gene is named only where the DNA matches it firmly. Part of the rows lack a size; the others show once, few, many or a class for expanded clones.

TRBD1,NA,TRBJ1-1,TRBV7-8,CASSSRQGVWTEAFF,TGTGCCAGCAGCTCACGACAGGGTGTGTGGACTGAAGCTTTCTTT
NA,NA,TRBJ2-3,TRBV5-6,CASSLVGGGADTQYF,TGTGCCAGCAGCTTGGTGGGCGGGGGCGCAGATACGCAGTATTTT
NA,NA,TRBJ1-3,TRBV5-1,CASSRHADPSGNTIYF,TGCGCCAGCAGCCGCCACGCTGACCCCTCTGGAAACACCATATATTTT
NA,few,TRBJ1-6,TRBV5-1,CASSLRDAGGNSPLHF,TGCGCCAGCAGCTTGAGGGACGCCGGGGGGAATTCACCCCTCCACTTT
NA,NA,TRBJ2-3,TRBV7-3,CASSIGSSTDTQYF,TGTGCCAGCAGTATCGGGAGTAGCACAGATACGCAGTATTTT
TRBD1,NA,TRBJ1-2,TRBV6-1,CASRTGGSDYGYTF,TGTGCCAGCAGGACAGGGGGCTCAGACTATGGCTACACCTTC
NA,NA,TRBJ2-7,TRBV5-4,CASNSGVKGSEQYF,TGTGCCAGCAACTCCGGGGTTAAAGGGTCCGAGCAGTACTTC
NA,once,TRBJ1-1,TRBV7-8,CASSLGLLTAYTEAFF,TGTGCCAGCAGCTTAGGGTTATTGACAGCTTACACGGAAGCTTTCTTT
TRBD2,NA,TRBJ2-5,TRBV11-3,CASSPGTSGQETQYF,TGTGCCAGCAGCCCTGGGACTAGCGGCCAAGAGACCCAGTACTTC
NA,NA,TRBJ2-7,TRBV7-9,CASGAQGPFSREQYF,TGTGCCAGCGGGGCCCAGGGCCCCTTTTCGAGAGAGCAGTACTTC
NA,NA,TRBJ2-5,TRBV7-9,CASSPGPFFGGPAETQYF,TGTGCCAGCAGCCCTGGTCCCTTCTTTGGGGGGCCGGCAGAGACCCAGTACTTC
NA,NA,TRBJ2-1,TRBV7-7,CASSFGGASDEQFF,TGTGCTAGCAGCTTTGGGGGGGCATCGGATGAGCAGTTCTTC
NA,NA,TRBJ2-5,TRBV5-1,CASSLDPQETQYF,TGCGCCAGCAGCTTGGACCCCCAAGAGACCCAGTACTTC
NA,NA,TRBJ2-7,TRBV27,CATPSEQYF,TGTGCCACCCCCTCGGAGCAGTACTTC
NA,NA,TRBJ2-1,TRBV6-5,CASSFGPYSEQFF,TGTGCCAGCAGTTTTGGACCGTACAGCGAGCAGTTCTTC
NA,NA,TRBJ2-2,TRBV5-4,CASSLEGRGTGELFF,TGTGCCAGCAGCTTGGAGGGCAGGGGCACCGGGGAGCTGTTTTTT
NA,NA,TRBJ1-2,TRBV6-1,CASSERTANYGYTF,TGTGCCAGCAGTGAGAGGACAGCTAACTATGGCTACACCTTC
TRBD1,NA,TRBJ2-5,TRBV5-1,CASSQGQEFVTQYF,TGCGCCAGCAGTCAGGGACAGGAATTTGTGACCCAGTACTTC
NA,NA,TRBJ1-2,TRBV19,CASMVNYGYTF,TGTGCCAGTATGGTTAACTATGGCTACACCTTC
NA,NA,TRBJ2-7,TRBV1,CTSSQEPMGGSYEQYF,TGCACCAGCAGCCAAGAGCCGATGGGGGGCTCCTACGAGCAGTACTTC
NA,NA,TRBJ1-2,TRBV6-5,CASSYQPNYGYTF,TGTGCCAGCAGTTACCAACCTAACTATGGCTACACCTTC
NA,NA,TRBJ1-2,TRBV20-1,CSARYRLSYTF,TGCAGTGCTAGATACAGGCTGAGCTACACCTTC
TRBD2,once,TRBJ2-3,TRBV6-6,CASSSRSGGKADTQYF,TGTGCCAGCAGCTCCCGTAGCGGGGGGAAGGCGGATACGCAGTATTTT
NA,NA,TRBJ2-3,TRBV9,CASSAPSGANTDTQYF,TGTGCCAGCAGCGCCCCTTCGGGGGCTAACACAGATACGCAGTATTTT
NA,NA,TRBJ1-5,TRBV4-2,CASSQGLQSNQPQHF,TGTGCCAGCAGCCAAGGTCTACAGAGCAATCAGCCCCAGCATTTT
TRBD2,NA,TRBJ2-6,TRBV7-9,CASSPGGTLSGANVLTF,TGTGCCAGCAGCCCGGGGGGGACTCTCTCTGGGGCCAACGTCCTGACTTTC
NA,NA,TRBJ2-7,TRBV2,CASSVDGGGEQYF,TGTGCCAGCAGTGTAGATGGGGGAGGCGAGCAGTACTTC
TRBD1,NA,TRBJ2-3,TRBV18,CASSPPFATGGTQYF,TGTGCCAGCTCACCACCATTTGCCACAGGGGGCACGCAGTATTTT
NA,NA,TRBJ1-2,TRBV10-3,CAIENRPSDGYTF,TGTGCCATCGAAAACAGGCCGAGTGATGGCTACACCTTC
TRBD1,NA,TRBJ2-5,TRBV5-1,CASSRVQGARETQYF,TGCGCCAGCAGCAGAGTTCAGGGGGCCCGAGAGACCCAGTACTTC
TRBD1,NA,TRBJ2-7,TRBV7-9,CASSFQGQTYEQYF,TGTGCCAGCAGCTTTCAGGGACAGACCTACGAGCAGTACTTC
TRBD1,NA,TRBJ2-3,TRBV27,CASSPRQGRGDTQYF,TGTGCCAGCAGTCCCCGACAGGGAAGAGGAGATACGCAGTATTTT
NA,NA,TRBJ2-5,TRBV9,CASSVGRWGTQYF,TGTGCCAGCAGCGTAGGGCGGTGGGGGACCCAGTACTTC
NA,NA,TRBJ2-3,TRBV7-3,CASSPGADTQYF,TGTGCCAGCAGCCCAGGGGCAGATACGCAGTATTTT
TRBD1,NA,TRBJ1-1,TRBV19,CASSIYRGNTEAFF,TGTGCCAGTAGTATATACAGGGGGAACACTGAAGCTTTCTTT
NA,NA,TRBJ1-6,TRBV7-8,CASSRANSPLHF,TGTGCCAGCAGCAGGGCCAATTCACCCCTCCACTTT
NA,NA,TRBJ1-2,TRBV9,CASSVFARIDYGYTF,TGTGCCAGCAGCGTATTTGCCAGAATCGACTATGGCTACACCTTC
NA,NA,TRBJ1-4,TRBV4-2,CASSQVQLRIPNEKLFF,TGTGCCAGCAGCCAAGTTCAACTCAGAATACCAAATGAAAAACTGTTTTTT
NA,NA,TRBJ2-2,TRBV25-1,CASSPIGAANTGELFF,TGTGCCAGCAGTCCAATAGGGGCAGCTAACACCGGGGAGCTGTTTTTT
TRBD1,NA,TRBJ2-5,TRBV10-1,CAIPGQGPRTVQETQYF,TGCGCCATTCCCGGACAGGGCCCCCGCACCGTCCAAGAGACCCAGTACTTC
NA,NA,TRBJ2-5,TRBV23-1,CASSQFRTLGYPETQYF,TGCGCCAGCAGTCAGTTCCGTACCCTCGGGTACCCAGAGACCCAGTACTTC
NA,NA,TRBJ2-5,TRBV15,CATSRDLGQQETQYF,TGTGCCACCAGCAGAGATTTAGGGCAGCAAGAGACCCAGTACTTC
NA,NA,TRBJ1-2,TRBV5-1,CASSLEGQGNYGYTF,TGCGCCAGCAGCTTGGAGGGGCAGGGTAACTATGGCTACACCTTC
NA,NA,TRBJ2-1,TRBV7-6,CASSLGAGIGFDYNEQFF,TGTGCCAGCAGCTTAGGAGCAGGGATCGGTTTCGACTACAATGAGCAGTTCTTC
NA,NA,TRBJ2-3,TRBV15,CATSRVGKDTDTQYF,TGTGCCACCAGCAGAGTAGGGAAAGACACAGATACGCAGTATTTT
NA,NA,TRBJ1-5,TRBV7-9,CASSPYSNQPQHF,TGTGCCAGCAGCCCATATAGCAATCAGCCCCAGCATTTT
TRBD1,NA,TRBJ2-5,TRBV5-1,CASRSTGTVQETQYF,TGCGCCAGCAGATCGACCGGGACAGTCCAAGAGACCCAGTACTTC
NA,NA,TRBJ1-2,TRBV7-2,CASSEDPSGHYGYTF,TGTGCCAGCAGCGAGGACCCCTCGGGGCACTATGGCTACACCTTC
TRBD2,NA,TRBJ2-5,TRBV19,CASSIGVGLANQETQYF,TGTGCCAGTAGTATCGGGGTCGGACTAGCTAACCAAGAGACCCAGTACTTC
NA,once,TRBJ2-2,TRBV6-5,CASRQPNTGELFF,TGTGCCAGTCGACAGCCCAACACCGGGGAGCTGTTTTTT
NA,once,TRBJ2-5,TRBV15,CATSTTRETQYF,TGTGCCACCAGCACGACGAGGGAGACCCAGTACTTC
TRBD1,NA,TRBJ1-1,TRBV7-2,CASSVTQGAANTEAFF,TGTGCCAGCAGCGTAACACAGGGGGCCGCGAACACTGAAGCTTTCTTT
NA,NA,TRBJ1-5,TRBV19,CASSKRSDNQPQHF,TGTGCCAGTAGTAAACGTTCCGACAATCAGCCCCAGCATTTT
NA,NA,TRBJ2-3,TRBV29-1,CSVKRAGTADTQYF,TGCAGCGTCAAACGAGCGGGGACAGCAGATACGCAGTATTTT
TRBD1,NA,TRBJ1-1,TRBV11-2,CASSINRGLGTEAFF,TGTGCCAGCAGCATAAACAGGGGGCTGGGCACTGAAGCTTTCTTT
NA,NA,TRBJ1-3,TRBV11-3,CASSLGPSGNTIYF,TGTGCCAGCAGCTTAGGCCCCTCTGGAAACACCATATATTTT
NA,NA,TRBJ1-4,TRBV15,CATSATAANEKLFF,TGTGCCACCAGCGCGACCGCCGCTAATGAAAAACTGTTTTTT
NA,NA,TRBJ2-3,TRBV5-4,CASSPGVTTDTQYF,TGTGCCAGCAGCCCCGGTGTGACCACAGATACGCAGTATTTT